A single sample gave rise to the 25 T cell receptor beta chains below, sequenced in a study of T cell clonality in common variable immunodeficiency. Study-wide results and limits: Reportedly, TCR beta sequences from common variable immunodeficiency showed fewer deletions and N-nucleotide insertions.

The protocol was immunoSEQ multiplex PCR, while the TCRdb copy is restricted to in-frame clones and leaves out a portion. The repertoire consists of about 33,000 clones, none detected only once. These TCRs are of unknown antigen specificity. The sample comprised peripheral blood mononuclear cells. The receptors were sampled from a human donor with common variable immunodeficiency.

A word on this clone: The missing CDR3 end, 3 residues past where the read stops, is filled in from the germline J gene. This chain uses TRBV19 with TRBJ2-2; no definite D call. V was trimmed by 3 bases and J by 1 base, leaving 6 bases between them. This CDR3 spans 14 amino acids. Germline V gene sequence: CDR1 LNHDA, CDR2 SQIVND (reference sequence). CDR3 DNA, as far as it was read: TGTGCCAGTAGTATCCAACAGAACACCGGGGAG. It codes for CASSIQQNTGE. The entire CDR3 protein reads CASSIQQNTGELFF.

With respect to this clone: The DNA ends 3 residues before the CDR3 does, and the rest of the CDR3 is filled in from the germline J gene. In the same sample, other DNA sequences code for this CDR3. The J gene is TRBJ2-1, the V gene TRBV19; D call uncertain. CDR3 size: 15 residues. V was pared by 4 bases and J by 0 bases, with 10 bases between. CDR1 LNHDA and CDR2 SQIVND come from the germline V gene (reference sequence). The CDR3 sequence is CASSNSRSSYNEQFF. Incomplete CDR3 DNA: TGTGCCAGTAGTAACAGTCGGAGCTCCTACAATGAG.

The sequenced part of the CDR3 DNA is TGTGCCAGCAGCCCCGACAGGGCCGACGAG. Translating it yields CASSPDRADE. In full, the CDR3 reads CASSPDRADEQYF. This chain joins TRBV7-9 and TRBJ2-7; 7 nucleotides agree with TRBD1. The read stops 3 residues short of the end of the CDR3; the missing end is completed from the germline J gene. Germline V CDR1 and CDR2: SEHNR, FQNEAQ (reference sequence). The V segment lost 5 bases and the J segment 5 bases; nucleotides outside the gene matches: 6. CDR3 size: 13 residues.

Of note for this clone: Coverage ceases 3 residues before the CDR3 finishes, and the germline J gene fills in the end. This sequence joins TRBV18 and TRBJ1-2, with 10 positions matching TRBD1. CDR3 size: 14 residues. V dropped 6 bases and J dropped 2; count of bases not matched to a gene: 3. CDR1 KGHSH and CDR2 LQKENI come from the germline V gene. CDR3 amino acids: CASSPGQGNYGYTF. The sequenced part of the CDR3 DNA is TGTGCCAGCTCGCCGGGACAGGGGAACTATGGC.

This clone came up many times. CDR3 loop: CASSPLTEAFF. The CDR3 bases that were read are TGTGCCAGCAGTCCCCTTACTGAA. The chain has TRBV2 and TRBJ1-1, with D unresolved. The CDR3 is cut off 3 residues early in the read; its end comes from the germline J gene. Germline values: CDR1 SNHLY, CDR2 FYNNEI. There are 11 residues in the CDR3. V gave up 5 bases and J gave up 5 bases, with 6 bases separating them.

This clone was detected ten times or more. The CDR3 goes on 3 residues after the read ends, and that part is filled in from the germline J gene. The V call is TRBV19, the J call TRBJ1-3, with D perhaps matching TRBD1 (6 bases). V was shortened by 5 bases and J by 4 bases, with 12 bases between the two germline ends. The length of the CDR3 is 14 residues. Germline values: CDR1 LNHDA, CDR2 SQIVND (reference sequence). The covered CDR3 bases are TGTGCCAGTAGTCTCACAGGGACCGGAAACACC. Translation gives CASSLTGTGNT. In full, the CDR3 reads CASSLTGTGNTIYF.

This clone was detected many times. The CDR3 end is not reached by the read, which stops 3 residues before it; the germline J gene fills it in. The J gene is TRBJ2-7, the V gene TRBV7-2; a possible D gene is TRBD2 (7 bases). CDR1 and CDR2 (germline): SGHTA, FQGNSA. The CDR3 has 13 residues. V was clipped by 11 bases and J by 6 bases, with 20 bases between them. The CDR3 sequence: CAEGGTTSAEQYF. The covered CDR3 bases are TGTGCCGAGGGGGGGACTACAAGTGCCGAG.

This clone was counted between two and nine times. Sequencing ends 3 residues short of the CDR3 end; the germline J gene provides the rest. The chain employs TRBV7-3 and TRBJ1-1; 7 bases line up with TRBD1. The CDR3 extends over 13 amino acids. Germline loops: CDR1 SGHTA, CDR2 FQGTGA. Partial CDR3 DNA: TGTGCCAGCAGCGTCCCCGGGACAGTCCAA. It codes for CASSVPGTVQ. The CDR3 as a whole reads CASSVPGTVQAFF.

This clone was picked up many times. The CDR3 end is not reached by the read, which stops 3 residues before it; the germline J gene fills it in. J is TRBJ2-7 and V is TRBV19; 11 bases are shared with TRBD2. V was pared by 4 bases and J by 0 bases, with 14 bases of the junction left unmatched. Looked up from germline, CDR1 is LNHDA and CDR2 is SQIVND (reference sequence). The CDR3 consists of 19 residues. CDR3 residues: CASSTLPGLAAQSSYEQYF. CDR3 DNA (partial): TGTGCCAGTAGTACCCTACCGGGACTAGCGGCACAGAGCTCCTACGAG.

This clone was found many times. The CDR3 is cut off 3 residues early in the read; its end comes from the germline J gene. The chain employs TRBV4-2 and TRBJ2-2, with 12 bases that match TRBD1. J was trimmed by 5 bases and V by 4 bases; bases with no gene match: 17. In germline, CDR1 is LGHNA, CDR2 YNFKEQ. There are 20 residues in the CDR3. The covered CDR3 bases are TGTGCCAGCAGCCTCCCCCCCGGGACAGGGGGCGCAGGGGGAACCGGGGAG. Protein sequence: CASSLPPGTGGAGGTGE. The whole CDR3 sequence is CASSLPPGTGGAGGTGELFF.

This clone was seen many times. The CDR3 end falls 3 residues outside the read, so it is completed with the germline J gene. The chain links TRBV7-2 to TRBJ2-2; D is unclear. This CDR3 comprises 15 residues. The germline V gene encodes CDR1 SGHTA and CDR2 FQGNSA. Between the trimmed V and J ends, which lost 1 base and 6 bases, there was a span of 12 bases. This CDR3 is CASSLGPDLAGELFF. The sequenced part of the CDR3 DNA is TGTGCCAGCAGCTTAGGGCCAGATCTGGCCGGGGAG.

About this clone itself: The read falls 3 residues short of the CDR3 end, and the missing part is taken from the germline J gene. The chain combines TRBV19 with TRBJ1-4, with D maybe TRBD1 (6 bases). V lost 6 bases to trimming and J lost 6 bases, with 17 bases between them. CDR3 size: 15 residues. Germline V gives CDR1 LNHDA, CDR2 SQIVND (reference sequence). The covered CDR3 bases are TGTGCCAGTAGCCTTTACAGGGATCCTGATGAAAAA. Protein product: CASSLYRDPDEK. In full, the CDR3 is CASSLYRDPDEKLFF. The full variable domain, with the rest looked up from reference TRBV19 and TRBJ1-4, is DGGITQSPKYLFRKEGQNVTLSCEQNLNHDAMYWYRQDPGQGLRLIYYSQIVNDFQKGDIAEGYSVSREKKESFPLTVTSAQKNPTAFYLCASSLYRDPDEKLFFGSGTQLSVL.

This clone was detected ten times or more. One end of the junction is discordant with germline, which a read error may explain. CDR3 loop: CASSPTGITEAFF. The CDR3 bases that were read are TGTGCTAGCAGCCCCACAGGGATCACTGAA. The chain employs TRBV7-7 and TRBJ1-1; maybe TRBD1 (6 bases). The read ends 3 residues early relative to the CDR3; the germline J gene fills the gap. Germline lookup yields CDR1 SSHAT and CDR2 FNYEAQ (reference sequence). The length of the CDR3 is 13 residues.

Only a few counts were recorded for this clone. Read sequence stops 3 residues before the CDR3 end, and the germline J gene provides the missing end. The chain employs TRBV2 and TRBJ2-7; 7 bases match TRBD1. This CDR3 contains 16 residues. V was clipped by 5 bases and J by 0 bases; unmatched bases: 10. Per germline, CDR1 SNHLY and CDR2 FYNNEI. The CDR3 DNA, read in part, is TGTGCCAGCAGTTGGGTGAACAGGGGAAGCTCCTACGAG. Translating it yields CASSWVNRGSSYE. The whole CDR3 protein reads CASSWVNRGSSYEQYF.

This clone was seen more than once but under ten times. The read halts 3 residues ahead of the CDR3 end, with the missing end drawn from the germline J gene. The chain uses TRBV5-1 and TRBJ2-1, with 10 bases fitting TRBD2. V shed 4 bases, J shed 4 bases, and the junction held 11 bases outside the gene matches. CDR3 length: 17 residues. Germline lookup yields CDR1 SGHRS and CDR2 YFSETQ. The CDR3: CASSGGASGGAYNEQFF. The sequenced part of the CDR3 DNA is TGCGCCAGCAGCGGAGGGGCTAGCGGGGGTGCGTACAATGAG.

Note on this clone: The read finishes 3 residues shy of the CDR3 end, and the germline J gene is used to complete it. The chain joins TRBV2 to TRBJ1-3, with D possibly matching TRBD1 (5 bases). Germline V gene sequence: CDR1 SNHLY, CDR2 FYNNEI. CDR3 length equals 16 residues. The V and J ends lost 7 bases and 0 bases respectively, with 16 bases between them. Partial CDR3 DNA: TGTGCCAGCACCTATAGACAGTTCCTCTCTGGAAACACC. Encoded protein: CASTYRQFLSGNT. The whole CDR3 is CASTYRQFLSGNTIYF.

The CDR3 DNA, read in part, is TGTGCCTGGTCAGGGGTGAACTATGGC. Protein: CAWSGVNYG. The whole CDR3 sequence is CAWSGVNYGYTF. The V call is TRBV30, the J call TRBJ1-2; tentative D call: TRBD1 (6 bases). The read is 3 residues too short to cover the CDR3 end, so that end is filled in from the germline J gene. Trimming took off 5 bases at V and 2 bases at J, with 9 bases between the two ends. The CDR3 contains 12 residues. Looked up from germline, CDR1 is GTSNPN and CDR2 is SVGIG (reference sequence).

Worth noting for this clone: The read stops 3 residues short of the end of the CDR3; the missing end is completed from the germline J gene. J is TRBJ1-1 and V is TRBV10-2, with no clear D. Germline V gives CDR1 WSHSY, CDR2 SAAADI. V was cut by 0 bases and J by 0 bases, with 11 bases left in between. The CDR3 runs to 16 residues. The CDR3 protein is CASSESNTIMNTEAFF. CDR3 DNA (partial): TGCGCCAGCAGTGAGTCGAATACTATAATGAACACTGAA.

This clone has a count of ten or more. The read terminates 3 residues ahead of where the CDR3 ends, so the germline J gene completes it. The chain combines TRBV19 with TRBJ2-2, with 13 bases fitting TRBD2. The CDR3 spans 16 residues. Germline V gene data show CDR1 as LNHDA and CDR2 as SQIVND (reference sequence). J was trimmed by 4 bases and V by 4 bases; bases with no gene match: 3. This CDR3 is CASSTRTSGGTGELFF. The sequenced CDR3 bases are TGTGCCAGTAGTACTCGGACTAGCGGGGGCACCGGGGAG.

This clone was counted only a few times. Coverage ceases 3 residues before the CDR3 finishes, and the germline J gene fills in the end. This rearrangement joins TRBV30 to TRBJ2-5; possible D gene TRBD1, 6 bases. The CDR3 consists of 15 residues. Germline CDR1 reads GTSNPN; CDR2 reads SVGIG (reference sequence). Trimming cost V 2 bases and J 2 bases, with 15 bases left between them. The sequenced part of the CDR3 DNA is TGTGCCTGGAGTAGCAGGGGCACAGGGCAAGAGACC. Encoded protein: CAWSSRGTGQET. The CDR3, in full, reads CAWSSRGTGQETQYF.

This clone is medium-sized. The CDR3 extends 3 residues past the end of the read, so its final part is completed from the germline J gene. Other DNA sequences in this specimen translate into the identical CDR3. The V call is TRBV5-6, the J call TRBJ1-2; TRBD1 aligns across 11 bases. Germline V gene data show CDR1 as SGHDT and CDR2 as YYEEEE. The CDR3 has 15 amino acids. V lost 4 bases, J lost 7 bases, and 9 bases stayed unmatched. CDR3 DNA (partial): TGTGCCAGCAGCACCACCGGGACAGGGGGTTTTGGC. Amino acid sequence: CASSTTGTGGFG. The CDR3 in full is CASSTTGTGGFGYTF.

Note on this clone: Coverage ceases 3 residues before the CDR3 finishes, and the germline J gene fills in the end. The chain uses TRBV30 and TRBJ1-1; 7 nucleotides align to TRBD1. V was clipped by 1 base and J by 2 bases; unmatched bases: 13. In germline, CDR1 is GTSNPN, CDR2 SVGIG (reference sequence). The CDR3 totals 17 residues. The part of the CDR3 DNA that was read is TGTGCCTGGAGTGAGACGACAGGGTGGGGTGGTAACACTGAA. This sequence encodes CAWSETTGWGGNTE. From start to end, the CDR3 is CAWSETTGWGGNTEAFF.

In regard to this clone: The sequence runs out 3 residues before the end of the CDR3; the remainder is reconstructed from the germline J gene. V gene TRBV30 combines with J gene TRBJ1-1, with TRBD1 identical over 8 bases. The CDR3 loop spans 12 amino acids. Germline V CDR1 and CDR2: GTSNPN, SVGIG (reference sequence). The sequenced part of the CDR3 DNA is TGTGCCTGGATGTCGTTGGACAGGGTA. Amino acid sequence: CAWMSLDRV. The entire CDR3 is CAWMSLDRVAFF.

A remark on this clone: The read terminates 3 residues before the CDR3 end, so the remaining end is supplied by the germline J gene. The J gene is TRBJ2-7, the V gene TRBV30, with 9 bases matching TRBD1. The germline V gene has CDR1 GTSNPN and CDR2 SVGIG (reference sequence). The V gene end was trimmed by 2 bases and the J gene end by 0 bases; junction bases not matched to a gene: 5. The CDR3 extends over 15 amino acids. The sequenced part of the CDR3 DNA is TGTGCCTGGAGTTGGGGGGACAGGGCCTCCTACGAG. It encodes CAWSWGDRASYE. The entire CDR3 reads CAWSWGDRASYEQYF.

On this clone: The sequence runs out 3 residues before the end of the CDR3; the remainder is reconstructed from the germline J gene. V and J are TRBV19 and TRBJ2-5; 11 positions agree with TRBD1. Per the germline V gene, CDR1 is LNHDA and CDR2 is SQIVND (reference sequence). This CDR3 comprises 15 residues. V was pared by 4 bases and J by 5 bases, with 6 bases of the junction left unmatched. The CDR3 loop reads CASSTPGQGVETQYF. The DNA read from the CDR3 is TGTGCCAGTAGTACTCCGGGACAGGGGGTGGAGACC.